Shown below are 21 T cell receptor beta chains from a single sample sequenced in a study of cytomegalovirus exposure and HLA in healthy donors. A multiplex PCR was run with 60 Vbeta primers and 13 Jbeta primers. Sequenced by immunoSEQ multiplex PCR; TCRdb stores in-frame clones only, minus some. The sample records about 170,000 clones, 70% to 90% being singletons. Sequencing was performed on PBMCs. Receptors originate from a man younger than 35 in good health and CMV-seropositive.

V usage is TRBV7-8 and J usage is TRBJ1-5; D remains unclear. CDR3 length: 18 amino acids. The germline V gene encodes CDR1 SGHVS and CDR2 FQNEAQ. The V end was cut by 1 base, the J end by 3 bases, with 19 bases between. The CDR3 reads CASSLGRSGRRYNQPQHF. CDR3 bases: TGTGCCAGCAGCTTAGGTAGGTCAGGCAGGAGGTACAATCAGCCCCAGCATTTT.

The chain couples TRBV6-6 to TRBJ1-6; 8 bases line up with TRBD1. After removal of 8 bases from V and 7 bases from J, the junction contained 7 bases not matched to a gene. The CDR3 loop spans 14 amino acids. Germline CDR1 and CDR2: MNHNY and SVGAGI (reference sequence). CDR3 residues: CASVDRGKNSPLHF. CDR3 bases: TGTGCCAGCGTCGACAGGGGAAAAAATTCACCCCTCCACTTT.

The chain joins TRBV5-1 to TRBJ1-1; 10 bases align to TRBD1. Germline V lookup: CDR1 SGHRS, CDR2 YFSETQ. V shed 3 bases and J 1 base; nucleotides not matched to a gene: 0. The CDR3 has 14 amino acids. DNA for the CDR3: TGCGCCAGCAGCTGGACAGGGGGGAACACTGAAGCTTTCTTT. The encoded protein is CASSWTGGNTEAFF.

The rearrangement joins TRBV15 to TRBJ1-5; D is undetermined. Germline V gene data show CDR1 as LNHNV and CDR2 as YYDKDF (reference sequence). V dropped 3 bases and J dropped 4 bases, with 19 bases sitting between them. The CDR3 has 17 residues. This CDR3 reads CATSSPHVTELNQPQHF. The CDR3 nucleotides read TGTGCCACCAGCAGTCCCCACGTTACAGAGTTGAATCAGCCCCAGCATTTT.

This sequence joins TRBV18 and TRBJ2-3, with unresolved D. Germline V gives CDR1 KGHSH, CDR2 LQKENI. This CDR3 is 13 amino acids long. Trimming shortened V by 1 base and J by 6 bases, and 8 bases separated the two germline ends. The CDR3 here is CASSPHSLDTQYF. The CDR3 region has the DNA TGTGCCAGCTCACCACACTCCCTGGATACGCAGTATTTT.

The chain employs TRBV27 and TRBJ2-1; D call uncertain. The V gene's germline CDR1 is MNHEY and CDR2 SMNVEV (reference sequence). Trimming took 4 bases from V and 0 from J, leaving 10 bases between them. The CDR3 extends over 15 amino acids. CDR3 nucleotides: TGTGCCAGCAGTTCCCTAGAGGTCTCCTACAATGAGCAGTTCTTC. Translating it yields CASSSLEVSYNEQFF.

The gene calls are TRBV5-1 and TRBJ1-3; D unresolved. CDR1 and CDR2 (germline): SGHRS, YFSETQ. The V gene lost 0 bases and the J gene lost 0 bases, with 7 bases spanning the gap. The CDR3 contains 15 residues. For the CDR3, the DNA is TGCGCCAGCAGCTTGGCTGAGTTCTCTGGAAACACCATATATTTT. Translating gives CASSLAEFSGNTIYF.

The chain links TRBV4-1 to TRBJ1-6; 8 positions match TRBD1. V trimming: 0 bases; J trimming: 12 bases; junction bases outside the gene matches: 7. In germline, CDR1 is MGHRA, CDR2 YSYEKL. The CDR3 contains 15 residues. CDR3 sequence: CASSQDRTGWEPLHF. CDR3 sequence (DNA): TGCGCCAGCAGCCAAGATAGGACAGGGTGGGAACCCCTCCACTTT.

Here the CDR3 DNA reads TGTGCCAGCTCACCTGGCAGGAAACAAGAGACCCAGTACTTC. This encodes CASSPGRKQETQYF. The rearrangement uses TRBV18 and TRBJ2-5; the D is unclear. V was pared by 3 bases and J by 2 bases, with 10 bases between. CDR1 and CDR2 (germline): KGHSH, LQKENI. The CDR3 consists of 14 residues.

V gene TRBV9 combines with J gene TRBJ1-2; tentatively, D is TRBD1 (6 bases). The CDR3 length is 13 residues. CDR1 and CDR2 (germline): SGDLS, YYNGEE. Between the trimmed V and J ends, which lost 0 bases and 7 bases, there was a span of 10 bases. The CDR3 loop is CASSVDRESGYTF. The CDR3 coding sequence is TGTGCCAGCAGCGTAGACAGGGAAAGTGGCTACACCTTC.

V is TRBV20-1 and J is TRBJ1-2, with D unresolved. CDR3 length: 11 residues. V lost 6 bases, J lost 3 bases, and 8 bases lay in between. Germline V gives CDR1 DFQATT, CDR2 SNEGSKA (reference sequence). The CDR3 protein is CSAPRDYGYTF. CDR3 in DNA: TGCAGTGCCCCTCGGGACTATGGCTACACCTTC.

The V and J genes are TRBV29-1 and TRBJ1-2; D uncertain. The CDR3 length is 13 residues. Trimming cost V 6 bases and J 2 bases, with 13 bases left between them. Germline-derived CDR1 and CDR2 are SQVTM and ANQGSEA. The CDR3 spells CSVPSGSNYGYTF. The CDR3 nucleotides are TGCAGCGTCCCCAGCGGATCCAACTATGGCTACACCTTC.

This chain links TRBV19 with TRBJ1-4; D gene ambiguous. The CDR3 contains 15 residues. V shed 5 bases and J shed 2 bases, with 12 bases lying between them. Germline V gene sequence: CDR1 LNHDA, CDR2 SQIVND (reference sequence). The CDR3 nucleotides are TGTGCCAGTAGTCCCTCCCGGGTCACTAATGAAAAACTGTTTTTT. This codes for CASSPSRVTNEKLFF.

V usage is TRBV7-2 and J usage is TRBJ2-1; 7 bases map to TRBD1. V was clipped by 4 bases and J by 9 bases; unmatched bases: 9. The CDR3 is made up of 14 amino acids. Per germline, CDR1 SGHTA and CDR2 FQGNSA. The CDR3 protein is CASSWLGTEGEQFF. The CDR3, as DNA: TGTGCCAGCAGCTGGCTGGGGACAGAGGGTGAGCAGTTCTTC.

This clone was seen more than once but under ten times. The chain links TRBV27 to TRBJ2-7; TRBD2 matches 8 bases. The CDR3 is made up of 19 amino acids. The V gene end was trimmed by 3 bases and the J gene end by 2 bases; junction bases not matched to a gene: 18. The germline V gene has CDR1 MNHEY and CDR2 SMNVEV (reference sequence). The CDR3 bases are TGTGCCAGCAGTTTCCGAGTTTGGGCAAGGGCGGGGGGAACCTACGAGCAGTACTTC. Amino acid sequence: CASSFRVWARAGGTYEQYF.

As to this clone: Other DNA sequences in this specimen translate into the identical CDR3. The V call is TRBV9, the J call TRBJ2-7; tentative D call: TRBD1 (5 bases). The CDR3 consists of 13 residues. V dropped 3 bases and J dropped 7 bases, with 14 bases sitting between them. Germline CDR1 and CDR2: SGDLS and YYNGEE. The CDR3 nucleotides read TGTGCCAGCAGCGGGGGCAGGAAGGGGGAGCAGTACTTC. The encoded protein is CASSGGRKGEQYF.

The V gene is TRBV7-8, the J gene TRBJ1-1, with 7 bases fitting TRBD1. This CDR3 is built from 14 residues. Germline CDR1 SGHVS, CDR2 FQNEAQ. V lost 1 base to trimming and J lost 8 bases; unmatched junction nucleotides: 7. The CDR3 DNA is TGTGCCAGCAGCTTAGAGGGGGCAGGGAACGAAGCTTTCTTT. This sequence encodes CASSLEGAGNEAFF.

V and J are TRBV4-3 and TRBJ1-2; perhaps TRBD1 as D (6 bases). Trimming pared 1 base from V and 5 bases from J, leaving 11 bases between. Germline assignment: CDR1 LGHNA and CDR2 YSLEER. This CDR3 comprises 14 residues. The CDR3 DNA reads as TGCGCCAGCAGCCAAGGTGGGAGGGGGTATGGCTACACCTTC. This encodes CASSQGGRGYGYTF.

This chain joins TRBV30 and TRBJ1-5, with 7 nucleotides matching TRBD1. The CDR3 runs 16 residues. V was clipped by 5 bases and J by 1 base; unmatched bases: 11. Germline CDR1 is GTSNPN and CDR2 is SVGIG (reference sequence). This chain's CDR3 is CAWQTRQGGSNQPQHF. CDR3 nucleotide sequence: TGTGCCTGGCAGACCCGACAGGGTGGGAGCAATCAGCCCCAGCATTTT.

This clone appeared a few times. The rearrangement uses TRBV25-1 and TRBJ1-5; D possibly corresponds to TRBD1 (6 bases). Germline CDR1 MGHDK, CDR2 SYGVNS. With 5 bases removed from V and 7 bases from J, the gap between germline ends came to 15 bases. This CDR3 spans 14 amino acids. The CDR3, as DNA: TGTGCCAGCAGTAGCTTGGGGGCTGAACAGCCCCAGCATTTT. Translation: CASSSLGAEQPQHF.

V usage is TRBV7-9 and J usage is TRBJ1-6, with 7 bases that match TRBD1. This CDR3 is built from 16 residues. With V trimmed by 5 bases and J by 2 bases, 6 bases remained unmatched. The germline V gene has CDR1 SEHNR and CDR2 FQNEAQ (reference sequence). DNA for the CDR3: TGTGCCAGCAGCGCGACAGGGAACCCCTATAATTCACCCCTCCACTTT. This gives the protein CASSATGNPYNSPLHF.